The 10 T cell receptor beta chains presented below share a single source sample, sequenced in a study of blood T cell repertoires in COVID-19. Profiled with immunoSEQ multiplex PCR; TCRdb holds only in-frame clones, not every one. The sample holds 100,000 to 150,000 clones, roughly 86% seen once. The sequenced sample consisted of peripheral blood. The receptors originated from a woman in her 70s with COVID-19, enrolled during active disease.

This chain connects TRBV20-1 to TRBJ2-4; TRBD1 might be the D (6 bases). There are 17 residues in the CDR3. Per germline, CDR1 DFQATT and CDR2 SNEGSKA (reference sequence). Trimming pared 3 bases from V and 0 bases from J, leaving 18 bases between. CDR3 protein: CSASGGVILLAKNIQYF. Written as DNA, the CDR3 is TGCAGTGCTAGTGGGGGCGTGATTCTTCTAGCCAAAAACATTCAGTACTTC.

This sequence joins TRBV2 and TRBJ1-6; no clear D. Germline-derived CDR1 and CDR2 are SNHLY and FYNNEI. Between the trimmed V and J ends, which lost 7 bases and 10 bases, there was a span of 17 bases. This CDR3 has 14 amino acids. Here the CDR3 DNA reads TGTGCCAGCACCCCTGACAATTTTGAGTCACCCCTCCACTTT. Protein: CASTPDNFESPLHF.

The chain is built from TRBV10-3 and TRBJ2-2, with 8 positions matching TRBD1. The CDR3 covers 15 residues. J lost 3 bases, V lost 2 bases, and 2 bases had no gene match. Germline V gives CDR1 ENHRY, CDR2 SYGVKD. The CDR3 sequence is CAISEGTGYTGELFF. The CDR3 bases are TGTGCCATCAGTGAGGGGACAGGATACACCGGGGAGCTGTTTTTT.

This clone was detected once. The chain has TRBV7-9 and TRBJ1-5; 9 bases align to TRBD1. V gave up 5 bases and J gave up 5 bases; unmatched junction bases: 4. The CDR3 runs 14 residues. Germline CDR1 and CDR2: SEHNR and FQNEAQ (reference sequence). CDR3 region: CASSQQGADQPQHF. DNA for the CDR3: TGTGCCAGCAGCCAACAGGGGGCAGATCAGCCCCAGCATTTT.

This clone was detected once. This chain joins TRBV5-6 and TRBJ1-2; a weak D match, TRBD1 (6 bases). With 2 bases removed from V and 7 bases from J, the gap between germline ends came to 15 bases. Germline V CDR1 and CDR2: SGHDT, YYEEEE. This CDR3 spans 14 amino acids. The CDR3 is CASSFWTVDSGYTF. CDR3 in DNA: TGTGCCAGCAGCTTTTGGACAGTGGATTCTGGCTACACCTTC.

The V call is TRBV30, the J call TRBJ2-7; 10 nucleotides line up with TRBD1. The germline CDR1 and CDR2 sequences are GTSNPN and SVGIG (reference sequence). V lost 3 bases and J lost 4; bases outside the gene matches: 6. This CDR3 has 14 amino acids. The CDR3 spells CAWRKGQGLYEQYF. CDR3 DNA: TGTGCCTGGAGGAAGGGACAGGGGTTGTACGAGCAGTACTTC.

This clone occurred a few times. The chain uses TRBV11-1 and TRBJ2-2; D ambiguous. Germline-derived CDR1 and CDR2 are SGHAT and FQDESV (reference sequence). V lost 0 bases and J lost 9, with 8 bases in between. The CDR3 spans 13 residues. The CDR3 reads CASSLAVDRELFF. Here the CDR3 DNA reads TGTGCCAGCAGCTTAGCGGTAGATCGGGAGCTGTTTTTT.

The CDR3, as DNA: TGTGCCAGCAGTTCCGTCGCGGGGGGCACCTACAATGAGCAGTTCTTC. Amino acids: CASSSVAGGTYNEQFF. The rearrangement uses TRBV28 and TRBJ2-1, with 8 bases identical to TRBD2. Germline CDR1 MDHEN, CDR2 SYDVKM. J gave up 2 bases and V 4 bases, and 7 bases lay outside the gene matches. The CDR3 has 16 amino acids. Full variable domain (outside the CDR3, taken from reference TRBV28 and TRBJ2-1): DVKVTQSSRYLVKRTGEKVFLECVQDMDHENMFWYRQDPGLGLRLIYFSYDVKMKEKGDIPEGYSVSREKKERFSLILESASTNQTSMYLCASSSVAGGTYNEQFFGPGTRLTVL.

The chain recombines TRBV19 with TRBJ1-5; 8 positions agree with TRBD1. The CDR3 length is 16 residues. Germline V lookup: CDR1 LNHDA, CDR2 SQIVND (reference sequence). The V gene end was trimmed by 5 bases and the J gene end by 7 bases; junction bases not matched to a gene: 13. The CDR3 loop is CASSPNTGGVRQPQHF. The CDR3 DNA reads TGTGCCAGTAGTCCTAACACAGGGGGAGTCCGGCAGCCCCAGCATTTT.

The chain's CDR3 is CASLSPVDYGYTF. CDR3 DNA: TGTGCCAGCCTATCCCCTGTGGACTATGGCTACACCTTC. The chain joins TRBV28 to TRBJ1-2; D not certain. Germline-derived CDR1 and CDR2 are MDHEN and SYDVKM. Trimming took off 8 bases at V and 3 bases at J, with 13 bases between the two ends. The CDR3 is 13 residues long.